This T cell receptor beta chain was identified in a study of control samples from healthy donors and cancer patients. The CDR3 sequence is 15 residues long. V was trimmed by 1 base and J by 4 bases, leaving 13 bases between them. In germline, CDR1 is SGHTA, CDR2 FQGTGA. Repertoires were generated with immunoSEQ multiplex PCR, while TCRdb's copy carries only in-frame clones and drops some. Of more than 100,000 clones listed, 80% to 95% are singletons. This clone was seen a single time. This receptor was obtained from a man aged 18 to 35 in good health. This chain joins TRBV7-3 and TRBJ2-5; tentatively, D is TRBD1 (6 bases). Sequencing was carried out using blood. The DNA for the CDR3 is TGTGCCAGCAGCTTAAGGCGGGCCAGGGGAGAGACCCAGTACTTC. Translation gives CASSLRRARGETQYF. The complete variable domain, with remaining parts taken from reference TRBV7-3 and TRBJ2-5, reads GAGVSQTPSNKVTEKGKYVELRCDPISGHTALYWYRQSLGQGPEFLIYFQGTGAADDSGLPNDRFFAVRPEGSVSTLKIQRTERGDSAVYLCASSLRRARGETQYFGPGTRLLVL.